The text below deals with one TCR beta chain. A roughly 120-subject validation cohort, separate from the approximately 670-subject first cohort, supplied the donors. The sample comes from a study of cytomegalovirus exposure and HLA in healthy donors. Sequencing was performed with immunoSEQ multiplex PCR; in TCRdb, only in-frame clones are kept and a portion is missing. The sample has about 140,000 clones; roughly nine tenths are singletons. This CDR3 has 16 amino acids. Germline loops: CDR1 SGHAT, CDR2 FQNNGV. V shed 8 bases, J shed 5 bases, and the junction held 13 bases outside the gene matches. The clonotype was recovered from a man aged 18 to 35 in good health and CMV-seronegative. This chain joins TRBV11-2 and TRBJ2-1, with 9 nucleotides matching TRBD2. Sequencing was carried out using PBMCs. The CDR3: CASGSRRAGGHNEQFF. CDR3 nucleotide sequence: TGTGCCAGCGGATCTCGTAGGGCGGGGGGGCACAATGAGCAGTTCTTC.